The 29 T cell receptor beta chains presented below share a single source sample, sequenced in a study of T cells in Graves' hyperthyroidism and ophthalmopathy. RNA transcripts yielded amplified TCR beta CDR3 regions. HTBI primers were employed in a first-round RT-PCR of the TCR CDR3. In TCRdb, the multiplex PCR reads were re-called with MiXCR into one record per CDR3 protein. The table has about 480,000 distinct CDR3 sequences, roughly an eighth seen once. Sequencing was carried out using blood. These receptors were collected from a woman between 18 and 30 years old with Graves' hyperthyroidism.

This chain links TRBV4-2 with TRBJ1-1, with a possible D match to TRBD1 (5 bases). The CDR3 spans 13 residues. Germline CDR1 LGHNA, CDR2 YNFKEQ. Trimming left V 3 bases short and J 3 bases short, with 8 bases between. In nucleotides, the CDR3 is TGTGCCAGCAGCCAGGGGGTCGACACTGAAGCTTTCTTT. Translating it yields CASSQGVDTEAFF.

This clonotype was counted at least ten times. This chain joins TRBV2 and TRBJ2-1, with 10 bases that match TRBD1. The CDR3 totals 14 residues. Losses at the gene ends were 10 bases for V and 7 bases for J; bases not matched to a gene: 10. From germline, CDR1 is SNHLY and CDR2 FYNNEI. The CDR3 reads CAIQDRGRRNEQFF. For the CDR3, the DNA is TGTGCCATCCAAGACAGGGGGCGGAGGAATGAGCAGTTCTTC.

With regard to this clonotype: This could be a read error, since a much larger clone is one nucleotide away. J is TRBJ1-5 and V is TRBV6-2 or TRBV6-3; 10 bases match TRBD1. V lost 2 bases to trimming and J lost 4 bases; unmatched junction nucleotides: 2. CDR1 and CDR2 from the germline V gene are MNHEY and SVGEGT. This CDR3 spans 15 amino acids. The chain's CDR3 is CASSYGTGVNQPQHF. CDR3 coding DNA: TGTGCCAGCAGTTACGGGACAGGGGTTAATCAGCCCCAGCATTTT.

This chain joins TRBV7-2 and TRBJ1-2, with D possibly matching TRBD1 (5 bases). Trimming removed 1 base from V and 9 bases from J, with 12 bases in between. Germline values: CDR1 SGHTA, CDR2 FQGNSA. This CDR3 is 13 amino acids long. The CDR3 region has the DNA TGTGCCAGCAGCTTAGATGTCAGGGAGAGCTACACCTTC. It is translated as CASSLDVRESYTF.

This clonotype showed up many times. The V gene is TRBV24-1, the J gene TRBJ2-1; 13 nucleotides agree with TRBD2. J gave up 4 bases and V 7 bases, and 6 bases lay outside the gene matches. CDR1 is KGHDR and CDR2 is SFDVKD in the germline V gene. CDR3 length equals 16 residues. The CDR3 here is CATSGGLAGWYNEQFF. CDR3 coding DNA: TGTGCCACCAGCGGGGGACTAGCGGGGTGGTACAATGAGCAGTTCTTC.

This clonotype has a count of ten or more. V gene TRBV11-3 combines with J gene TRBJ2-1; D not certain. CDR1 and CDR2 from the germline V gene are SGHNT and YENEEA. Trimming pared 0 bases from V and 10 bases from J, leaving 10 bases between. The CDR3 extends over 13 amino acids. CDR3 in DNA: TGTGCCAGCAGCTTAGATTCAGTAGGCGAGCAGTTCTTC. It encodes CASSLDSVGEQFF.

This chain links TRBV2 with TRBJ2-1, with 10 bases that match TRBD2. Germline CDR1 SNHLY, CDR2 FYNNEI. The CDR3 has 18 amino acids. The V segment lost 6 bases and the J segment 7 bases; nucleotides outside the gene matches: 18. The CDR3 loop reads CASSLSELAGEGKNEQFF. The CDR3 region has the DNA TGTGCCAGCAGCTTATCAGAGCTAGCGGGAGAGGGGAAAAATGAGCAGTTCTTC.

This clonotype has a handful of counts. The rearrangement joins TRBV20-1 to TRBJ2-7, with 7 nucleotides matching TRBD1. The CDR3 has 14 amino acids. Germline V gene data show CDR1 as DFQATT and CDR2 as SNEGSKA (reference sequence). The junction had 8 bases not matched to a gene; V was cut back by 4 bases and J by 2 bases. DNA of the CDR3: TGCAGTGCTACCGACAGGGTTCGGACCTACGAGCAGTACTTC. Protein product: CSATDRVRTYEQYF.

The chain recombines TRBV20-1 with TRBJ2-3, with D uncertain. CDR3 size: 12 residues. In germline, CDR1 is DFQATT, CDR2 SNEGSKA (reference sequence). The V gene lost 5 bases and the J gene lost 2 bases, with 8 bases spanning the gap. CDR3 coding DNA: TGCAGTGCTCCGACTCCCACAGATACGCAGTATTTT. Its translation: CSAPTPTDTQYF.

The chain combines TRBV12-3 or TRBV12-4 with TRBJ1-4, with D hard to call. The CDR3 totals 14 residues. Trimming stripped 3 bases from V and 4 bases from J, with 9 bases between. The CDR3 region is CASSLGSYNEKLFF. The CDR3 DNA is TGTGCCAGCAGTTTGGGCAGTTATAATGAAAAACTGTTTTTT.

This clonotype appeared many times. The genes are TRBV12-3 or TRBV12-4 and TRBJ2-1, with TRBD2 matching 10 bases. V gave up 4 bases and J gave up 10 bases; unmatched junction bases: 7. The CDR3 totals 14 residues. CDR3 sequence reads: CASSSQREGGEQFF. CDR3 nucleotides: TGTGCCAGCAGTTCCCAGCGGGAGGGGGGCGAGCAGTTCTTC.

The CDR3 nucleotides are TGTGCCAGCAGCTTAGATCAAACAGATTACGAGCAGTACTTC. This codes for CASSLDQTDYEQYF. V gene TRBV11-2 combines with J gene TRBJ2-7, with D unclear. This CDR3 comprises 14 residues. The V gene's germline CDR1 is SGHAT and CDR2 FQNNGV. The V gene lost 0 bases and the J gene lost 4 bases, with 10 bases spanning the gap.

The chain joins TRBV11-2 to TRBJ2-7; D may be TRBD2 (6 bases). Per germline, CDR1 SGHAT and CDR2 FQNNGV. The CDR3 spans 12 residues. V was shortened by 5 bases and J by 4 bases, with 9 bases between the two germline ends. The CDR3 region has the DNA TGTGCCAGCAGCCGCGGGGTATACGAGCAGTACGTC. Translation gives CASSRGVYEQYV.

As for this clonotype: This may arise from a read error, as a much more abundant clone is one base away. V usage is TRBV30 and J usage is TRBJ2-1, with 7 bases fitting TRBD2. The germline V gene has CDR1 GTSNPN and CDR2 SVGIG (reference sequence). The CDR3 runs to 17 residues. After removal of 0 bases from V and 5 bases from J, the junction contained 13 bases not matched to a gene. The CDR3 spells CAWSVGGGGPANNEQFF. CDR3 DNA sequence: TGTGCCTGGAGTGTTGGGGGGGGAGGCCCAGCCAACAATGAGCAGTTCTTC. Combining the CDR3 with reference TRBV30 and TRBJ2-1 gives the whole variable domain SQTIHQWPATLVQPVGSPLSLECTVEGTSNPNLYWYRQAAGRGLQLLFYSVGIGQISSEVPQNLSASRPQDRQFILSSKKLLLSDSGFYLCAWSVGGGGPANNEQFFGPGTRLTVL.

The sample holds many counts of this clonotype. This chain joins TRBV11-2 and TRBJ2-7; perhaps TRBD2 as D (5 bases). This CDR3 spans 15 amino acids. Germline values: CDR1 SGHAT, CDR2 FQNNGV. Trimming left V 1 base short and J 7 bases short, with 17 bases between. CDR3 nucleotide sequence: TGTGCCAGCAGCTTAGTCTTGGACTCGCTGAGGGAGCAGTACTTC. Protein product: CASSLVLDSLREQYF.

A word on this clonotype: A much larger clone sits a single nucleotide away, making a read error possible. The chain uses TRBV2 and TRBJ2-1, with TRBD2 matching over 9 bases. V was pared by 7 bases and J by 9 bases, with 10 bases of the junction left unmatched. The CDR3 contains 14 residues. Germline V lookup: CDR1 SNHLY, CDR2 FYNNEI. The CDR3 loop is CASISGLAYGEQFF. The DNA for the CDR3 is TGTGCCAGCATCAGTGGACTAGCGTATGGTGAGCAGTTCTTC.

This clonotype was seen a handful of times. The rearrangement links TRBV27 to TRBJ2-2, with D perhaps TRBD2 (5 bases). V lost 11 bases to trimming and J lost 7 bases, with 23 bases between them. Germline V CDR1 and CDR2: MNHEY, SMNVEV (reference sequence). The CDR3 runs to 15 residues. The CDR3 coding sequence is TGTGCCGTCAGATCATACTGGACTCCTGGCGGGGAGCTGTTTTTT. It specifies CAVRSYWTPGGELFF.

This clonotype was seen ten or more times. The chain is built from TRBV15 and TRBJ1-2; possibly TRBD1 for D (5 bases). The length of the CDR3 is 14 residues. With 1 base removed from V and 2 bases from J, the gap between germline ends came to 8 bases. Germline CDR1 is LNHNV and CDR2 is YYDKDF (reference sequence). The CDR3 DNA reads TGTGCCACCAGCAGAGCCCGGGACAACTATGGCTACACCTTC. Protein product: CATSRARDNYGYTF.

This clonotype came up many times. The chain has TRBV28 and TRBJ2-7; tentative D call: TRBD2 (6 bases). The CDR3 length is 13 residues. V was clipped by 9 bases and J by 7 bases, with 19 bases between them. The germline V gene encodes CDR1 MDHEN and CDR2 SYDVKM. Here the CDR3 reads CASLTSPNREQYF. For the CDR3, the DNA is TGTGCCAGTCTGACTAGTCCCAATCGGGAGCAGTACTTC.

This clonotype has just a few counts. The chain has TRBV7-7 and TRBJ2-1; perhaps TRBD2 as D (6 bases). Germline V gives CDR1 SSHAT, CDR2 FNYEAQ (reference sequence). The CDR3 loop spans 15 amino acids. The CDR3 loop is CAGDSPRGKGYEQFF. DNA for the CDR3: TGTGCTGGGGACTCTCCAAGGGGAAAGGGCTATGAGCAGTTCTTC.

The chain links TRBV29-1 to TRBJ2-1; weak D call: TRBD2 (5 bases). CDR3 length: 12 residues. Per the germline V gene, CDR1 is SQVTM and CDR2 is ANQGSEA. V was cut by 7 bases and J by 15 bases, with 22 bases left in between. CDR3 nucleotides: TGCAGCGCAGACGTCGCTCAGGCCCGGGGGTTCTTC. Translating it yields CSADVAQARGFF.

Turning to this clonotype: A read error may be the cause here, since a much bigger clone is one base away. The chain carries TRBV6-5 and TRBJ2-7; D is possibly TRBD2 (6 bases). This CDR3 is built from 14 residues. In germline, CDR1 is MNHEY, CDR2 SVGAGI. The CDR3 DNA is TGTGCCAGCAGTTACTCACTAGCAGACTACGAGCAGAACTTC. It encodes CASSYSLADYEQNF.

For this clonotype: Germline is not matched at one junction end, which may reflect a read error. This chain joins TRBV7-7 and TRBJ2-1; 11 nucleotides match TRBD2. The J call may be in error: the DNA end matches TRBJ2-7 better. Germline loops: CDR1 SSHAT, CDR2 FNYEAQ (reference sequence). There are 16 residues in the CDR3. The DNA for the CDR3 is TGTGCTAGCAGCCCTTCGGGACTAGCGGAGCACAATGAGCAGTACTTC. Its protein is CASSPSGLAEHNEQYF.

This clonotype was observed a single time. Written as DNA, the CDR3 is TGTGCCAGCAGTTTACCTGGCCAGGGGATCAACAATGAGCAGTTCTTC. It yields the protein CASSLPGQGINNEQFF. V gene TRBV28 combines with J gene TRBJ2-1; maybe TRBD1 (6 bases). This CDR3 has 16 amino acids. V was cut by 2 bases and J by 5 bases, with 16 bases left in between. The germline V gene has CDR1 MDHEN and CDR2 SYDVKM.

The V call is TRBV19, the J call TRBJ1-6; no definite D call. This CDR3 comprises 13 residues. From germline, CDR1 is LNHDA and CDR2 SQIVND (reference sequence). Trimming took off 0 bases at V and 8 bases at J, with 5 bases between the two ends. In nucleotides, the CDR3 is TGTGCCAGTAGTATAGATGCCTATTCACCCCTCCACTTT. This translates into CASSIDAYSPLHF.

V and J are TRBV11-2 and TRBJ2-1, with 9 bases matching TRBD1. Trimming removed 4 bases from V and 7 bases from J; junction bases left unmatched: 2. The CDR3 is made up of 13 amino acids. In germline, CDR1 is SGHAT, CDR2 FQNNGV. CDR3 protein: CASSSDRGNEQFF. Written as DNA, the CDR3 is TGTGCCAGCAGCTCGGACAGGGGTAATGAGCAGTTCTTC.

About this clonotype itself: Possible read error: a much larger clone is one base away. The DNA for the CDR3 is TGTGCCGGCAAAATAACAGGGGGCAGAGGTGACACTGAAGCTTTCTTT. Translated: CAGKITGGRGDTEAFF. The chain recombines TRBV6-2 or TRBV6-3 with TRBJ1-1, with 9 nucleotides matching TRBD1. Germline V CDR1 and CDR2: MNHEY, SVGEGT. The CDR3 is 16 residues long. Trimming removed 11 bases from V and 3 bases from J; junction bases left unmatched: 16.

This clonotype was seen many times. The chain carries TRBV29-1 and TRBJ2-7; 7 bases are a match to TRBD2. The V and J ends lost 4 bases and 6 bases, in that order; junction bases with no gene match: 3. The V gene's germline CDR1 is SQVTM and CDR2 ANQGSEA. This CDR3 is 11 amino acids long. The CDR3 DNA sequence: TGCAGCGTTGGACCGGGGGGCGAGCAGTACTTC. The encoded protein is CSVGPGGEQYF.

Only a few counts were recorded for this clonotype. The gene calls are TRBV6-1 and TRBJ1-1; no firm D call. Trimming took 5 bases from V and 6 from J, leaving 13 bases between them. The CDR3 consists of 13 residues. Germline assignment: CDR1 MNHNS and CDR2 SASEGT. CDR3 protein: CASSYAESAEAFF. The CDR3 DNA sequence: TGTGCCAGCAGTTATGCTGAATCGGCTGAAGCTTTCTTT.